This T cell receptor beta chain was sequenced in a study of identifying expanded T cells in peripheral blood. Only in-frame clones appear in the TCRdb table, and some are missing; sequencing was by immunoSEQ multiplex PCR. This sample has about 63,000 clones, with over 80% found just once. General study findings and limits: Variance in clone template counts between approximately 2-week samples significantly increased with total template count across all healthy donors.

The CDR3 has 14 amino acids. Germline trimming cut 5 bases from V and 5 bases from J; bases unmatched to any gene: 4. CDR1 and CDR2 from the germline V gene are SGHAT and FQNNGV. Of note for this clone: Its antigen is not known.

This rearrangement joins TRBV11-2 to TRBJ2-7; 12 positions match TRBD1. This sequence originates from a person aged 18 to 70 in good health. The sequenced sample consisted of blood. The CDR3 loop is CASSRDRGRDEQYF. CDR3 DNA sequence: TGTGCCAGCAGCCGGGACAGGGGGCGCGACGAGCAGTACTTC.